This entry lists 31 T cell receptor beta chains sequenced from one sample in a study of T cell repertoires in cytomegalovirus infection. TCRdb passed the reads through MiXCR, listing each CDR3 protein once. The repertoire holds about 140,000 distinct CDR3 sequences, under 8.5% seen once, with roughly 18% in the top ten. Input material: PBMCs. Receptors originate from a human donor in good health (CMV status not recorded). Some clones in this sample may be carry-over from other donors' samples.

The chain recombines TRBV7-3 with TRBJ2-2; D gene ambiguous. The V gene lost 5 bases and the J gene lost 2 bases, with 9 bases spanning the gap. This CDR3 is 14 amino acids long. Per the germline V gene, CDR1 is SGHTA and CDR2 is FQGTGA. The CDR3 here is CASSLDTNTGELFF. The CDR3 DNA reads as TGTGCCAGCAGCCTCGACACAAACACCGGGGAGCTGTTTTTT.

Many counts were recorded for this clonotype. This sequence joins TRBV19 and TRBJ1-5, with D maybe TRBD1 (5 bases). The CDR3 length is 14 residues. CDR1 LNHDA and CDR2 SQIVND come from the germline V gene (reference sequence). Between the trimmed V and J ends, which lost 6 bases and 7 bases, there was a span of 16 bases. The CDR3 DNA follows: TGTGCCAGTAGGGTATCGGGGGGGGACCAGCCCCAGCATTTT. The encoded protein is CASRVSGGDQPQHF.

V usage is TRBV10-3 and J usage is TRBJ2-1, with D perhaps TRBD1 (6 bases). This CDR3 has 15 amino acids. The V gene lost 8 bases and the J gene lost 8 bases, with 22 bases spanning the gap. Germline-derived CDR1 and CDR2 are ENHRY and SYGVKD. Here the CDR3 DNA reads TGTGCCATCGGGCTGACGGGACAACCTTCCCATGAGCAGTTCTTC. Translated: CAIGLTGQPSHEQFF.

There are many counts of this clonotype. V is TRBV6-2 or TRBV6-3 and J is TRBJ2-1; maybe TRBD2 (7 bases). V dropped 0 bases and J dropped 0 bases, with 12 bases sitting between them. CDR3 length equals 17 residues. Looked up from germline, CDR1 is MNHEY and CDR2 is SVGEGT. CDR3 DNA: TGTGCCAGCAGTTACTCGAATCGGGGGGCCTCCTACAATGAGCAGTTCTTC. The encoded protein is CASSYSNRGASYNEQFF.

The sample holds many counts of this clonotype. V is TRBV7-2 and J is TRBJ2-3, with a tentative D call TRBD1 (6 bases). The CDR3 contains 15 residues. V was clipped by 4 bases and J by 0 bases, with 11 bases between them. The V gene's germline CDR1 is SGHTA and CDR2 FQGNSA. Written as DNA, the CDR3 is TGTGCCAGCAGCTCGGCAGGGGTGAGCACAGATACGCAGTATTTT. It codes for CASSSAGVSTDTQYF.

This clonotype has a count of ten or more. V and J are TRBV7-3 and TRBJ2-1; 7 bases line up with TRBD2. The CDR3 loop spans 16 amino acids. J was trimmed by 0 bases and V by 2 bases; bases with no gene match: 4. CDR1 SGHTA and CDR2 FQGTGA come from the germline V gene. Here the CDR3 DNA reads TGTGCCAGCAGCTTATCGGGCGGGAGCTCCTACAATGAGCAGTTCTTC. It translates to CASSLSGGSSYNEQFF.

At least ten counts were recorded for this clonotype. The chain links TRBV10-3 to TRBJ2-3, with D possibly TRBD1 on 6 matching bases. V was cut by 7 bases and J by 2 bases, with 13 bases left in between. In germline, CDR1 is ENHRY, CDR2 SYGVKD. This CDR3 comprises 14 residues. The CDR3 here is CAIKPGQNTDTQYF. As DNA, the CDR3 is TGTGCCATCAAACCGGGACAAAACACAGATACGCAGTATTTT.

The chain uses TRBV27 and TRBJ2-7; 7 nucleotides line up with TRBD1. Looked up from germline, CDR1 is MNHEY and CDR2 is SMNVEV (reference sequence). CDR3 length equals 12 residues. The trim removed 10 bases at V and 5 bases at J, leaving 8 bases unmatched. This CDR3 is CATKEQGNEQYF. The CDR3 DNA reads TGTGCCACCAAAGAACAGGGGAACGAGCAGTACTTC.

There are many counts of this clonotype. The chain carries TRBV7-2 and TRBJ1-4; TRBD1 matches at 9 bases. Germline CDR1 is SGHTA and CDR2 is FQGNSA. This CDR3 is built from 15 residues. Trimming at V came to 6 bases and at J to 7 bases, leaving 9 bases not matched to a gene. The CDR3 protein is CASRPTGGASEKLFF. The CDR3 nucleotides are TGTGCCAGCAGGCCCACAGGGGGCGCAAGTGAAAAACTGTTTTTT. Looking up the rest from reference TRBV7-2 and TRBJ1-4 gives the full variable domain: GAGVSQSPSNKVTEKGKDVELRCDPISGHTALYWYRQSLGQGLEFLIYFQGNSAPDKSGLPSDRFSAERTGGSVSTLTIQRTQQEDSAVYLCASRPTGGASEKLFFGSGTQLSVL.

This clonotype has at least ten counts. This chain uses TRBV7-2 with TRBJ1-5; 7 nucleotides match TRBD1. The germline CDR1 and CDR2 sequences are SGHTA and FQGNSA. V shed 4 bases and J 4 bases; nucleotides not matched to a gene: 4. The CDR3 contains 14 residues. The chain's CDR3 is CASSSGQPNQPQHF. The CDR3 coding sequence is TGTGCCAGCAGCTCGGGACAGCCAAATCAGCCCCAGCATTTT.

This clonotype came up many times. This rearrangement joins TRBV7-6 to TRBJ2-1; 9 nucleotides line up with TRBD2. Germline V gives CDR1 SGHVS, CDR2 FNYEAQ. The CDR3 is 15 residues long. The V and J ends lost 1 base and 10 bases, in that order; junction bases with no gene match: 8. For the CDR3, the DNA is TGTGCCAGCAGCTTAGATAGCGGGGGTCTGGTGGAGCAGTTCTTC. This encodes CASSLDSGGLVEQFF.

Ten or more counts support this clonotype. The junction differs from germline at one of its ends, possibly a read error. J is TRBJ2-3 and V is TRBV7-2; 12 nucleotides align to TRBD2. CDR1 and CDR2 (germline): SGHTA, FQGNSA. CDR3 length equals 14 residues. The CDR3 loop is CASSQTSGGELRTF. Written as DNA, the CDR3 is TGTGCCAGCAGCCAGACTAGCGGGGGAGAACTCAGAACCTTT. Drawing the rest from reference TRBV7-2 and TRBJ2-3, the complete variable domain is GAGVSQSPSNKVTEKGKDVELRCDPISGHTALYWYRQSLGQGLEFLIYFQGNSAPDKSGLPSDRFSAERTGGSVSTLTIQRTQQEDSAVYLCASSQTSGGELRTFGPGTRLTVL.

This clonotype was seen a few times. This chain uses TRBV11-2 with TRBJ1-1; D not certain. Per the germline V gene, CDR1 is SGHAT and CDR2 is FQNNGV. This CDR3 is built from 13 residues. V shed 5 bases and J shed 8 bases, with 15 bases lying between them. CDR3 sequence reads: CASSAEGRGEAFF. The CDR3, as DNA: TGTGCCAGCAGCGCAGAAGGACGGGGAGAAGCTTTCTTT.

The chain uses TRBV19 and TRBJ1-5; possible D gene TRBD1, 5 bases. Trimming pared 9 bases from V and 0 bases from J, leaving 9 bases between. Germline CDR1 reads LNHDA; CDR2 reads SQIVND (reference sequence). This CDR3 region has 13 residues. The DNA for the CDR3 is TGTGCCAGCGCGGGGGATAGCAATCAGCCCCAGCATTTT. Protein product: CASAGDSNQPQHF.

This clonotype has only a few counts. The gene calls are TRBV29-1 and TRBJ2-1; no firm D call. Deletions cut 5 bases from V and 9 bases from J, with 8 bases between. The CDR3 covers 10 residues. Per the germline V gene, CDR1 is SQVTM and CDR2 is ANQGSEA. CDR3 DNA: TGCAGCGTTAGATTGGGTGAGCAGTTCTTC. It yields the protein CSVRLGEQFF.

This clonotype occurred many times. V usage is TRBV11-3 and J usage is TRBJ1-1, with TRBD1 as a possible D gene (6 bases). V shed 7 bases and J shed 6 bases, with 18 bases lying between them. CDR1 and CDR2 (germline): SGHNT, YENEEA. This CDR3 has 14 residues. CDR3 loop: CASILRPGAAEAFF. Here the CDR3 DNA reads TGTGCCAGCATCCTTCGTCCGGGGGCAGCTGAAGCTTTCTTT.

This clonotype was observed at least ten times. CDR3: CASSPRGAGGITDTQYF. The CDR3 DNA reads as TGTGCCAGCAGCCCCCGTGGCGCGGGGGGGATCACAGATACGCAGTATTTT. This chain links TRBV5-5 with TRBJ2-3, with 9 nucleotides matching TRBD2. The V gene end was trimmed by 4 bases and the J gene end by 2 bases; junction bases not matched to a gene: 11. The germline CDR1 and CDR2 sequences are SGHKS and YYEKEE (reference sequence). The CDR3 consists of 17 residues.

The sample holds a few counts of this clonotype. The chain has TRBV2 and TRBJ2-1; D is possibly TRBD2 (6 bases). Germline loops: CDR1 SNHLY, CDR2 FYNNEI. This CDR3 has 15 amino acids. The V end was cut by 7 bases, the J end by 0 bases, with 13 bases between. The CDR3 loop reads CASIAMGGSYNEQFF. The CDR3 DNA reads as TGTGCCAGCATCGCGATGGGGGGCTCCTACAATGAGCAGTTCTTC.

This clonotype was observed at least ten times. The chain carries TRBV5-4 and TRBJ2-1; D not certain. The germline gives CDR1 SGHNT, CDR2 YYREEE (reference sequence). The CDR3 sequence is 15 residues long. The V end was cut by 2 bases, the J end by 10 bases, with 19 bases between. CDR3 sequence: CASSLYGRGEAEQFF. CDR3 nucleotides: TGTGCCAGCAGCTTATATGGACGCGGAGAAGCAGAGCAGTTCTTC.

This rearrangement joins TRBV29-1 to TRBJ2-7; the match to TRBD1 covers 10 bases. Trimming took 5 bases from V and 5 from J; bases not matched to a gene: 9. This CDR3 spans 14 amino acids. Germline CDR1 and CDR2: SQVTM and ANQGSEA. The CDR3 protein is CSVRNRDRGNEQYF. As DNA, the CDR3 is TGCAGCGTTCGTAACCGGGACAGGGGCAACGAGCAGTACTTC.

Many counts were recorded for this clonotype. The rearrangement links TRBV15 to TRBJ2-3; maybe TRBD2 (5 bases). V was clipped by 5 bases and J by 4 bases, with 13 bases between them. This CDR3 is 14 amino acids long. Germline-derived CDR1 and CDR2 are LNHNV and YYDKDF (reference sequence). CDR3: CATSALSRADTQYF. The CDR3 DNA follows: TGTGCCACCAGCGCGCTCTCGAGGGCAGATACGCAGTATTTT.

This clonotype was seen ten or more times. The rearrangement joins TRBV12-3 or TRBV12-4 to TRBJ1-1; D remains unclear. V dropped 5 bases and J dropped 5 bases, with 12 bases sitting between them. The CDR3 consists of 13 residues. The CDR3: CASSPAGWTEAFF. The CDR3 coding sequence is TGTGCCAGCAGTCCCGCGGGATGGACTGAAGCTTTCTTT.

V usage is TRBV3-1 and J usage is TRBJ2-4; D is unresolved. The CDR3 spans 13 residues. Deletions cut 0 bases from V and 9 bases from J, with 9 bases between. The V gene's germline CDR1 is LGHDT and CDR2 YNNKEL (reference sequence). The CDR3 nucleotides read TGTGCCAGCAGCCAAGACACCGTGGGCATTCAGTACTTC. Its protein product is CASSQDTVGIQYF.

This clonotype showed up many times. The chain combines TRBV6-6 with TRBJ2-1; perhaps D is TRBD1 or TRBD2 (6 bases each). The CDR3 is 18 residues long. Trimming took 0 bases from V and 2 from J, leaving 17 bases between them. Germline V lookup: CDR1 MNHNY, CDR2 SVGAGI (reference sequence). Here the CDR3 reads CASSYSRVEGGTYNEQFF. As DNA, the CDR3 is TGTGCCAGCAGTTACTCACGTGTAGAGGGGGGAACCTACAATGAGCAGTTCTTC.

This clonotype was recorded at least ten times. This chain links TRBV7-2 with TRBJ1-2; no reliable D call. The V gene lost 5 bases and the J gene lost 3 bases, with 10 bases spanning the gap. This CDR3 is built from 13 residues. In germline, CDR1 is SGHTA, CDR2 FQGNSA. CDR3 amino acids: CASSPDGDYGYTF. The CDR3 nucleotides read TGTGCCAGCAGCCCGGACGGGGACTATGGCTACACCTTC.

The sample holds many counts of this clonotype. V usage is TRBV5-1 and J usage is TRBJ1-2; D gene uncertain. The CDR3 is made up of 15 amino acids. Germline V gene sequence: CDR1 SGHRS, CDR2 YFSETQ. The V gene lost 0 bases and the J gene lost 4 bases, with 13 bases spanning the gap. CDR3 sequence (DNA): TGCGCCAGCAGCTTGGCCCTGGACGGACGCTATGGCTACACCTTC. Amino acids: CASSLALDGRYGYTF.

This clonotype appeared a few times. This chain connects TRBV15 to TRBJ2-5, with 7 positions matching TRBD2. This CDR3 comprises 13 residues. The trim removed 4 bases at V and 5 bases at J, leaving 4 bases unmatched. Germline V CDR1 and CDR2: LNHNV, YYDKDF (reference sequence). The CDR3 loop is CATSTSGGETQYF. CDR3 bases: TGTGCCACCAGCACTAGCGGCGGGGAGACCCAGTACTTC.

This clonotype was observed at least ten times. This rearrangement joins TRBV7-2 to TRBJ1-1; TRBD1 is a possible D gene (6 bases). This CDR3 is 15 amino acids long. Trimming shortened V by 6 bases and J by 3 bases, and 17 bases separated the two germline ends. The germline gives CDR1 SGHTA, CDR2 FQGNSA. CDR3: CASRLMGGVDTEAFF. CDR3 in DNA: TGTGCCAGCAGGTTGATGGGGGGCGTCGACACTGAAGCTTTCTTT.

The chain joins TRBV4-1 to TRBJ1-1, with D possibly TRBD1 on 5 matching bases. Germline assignment: CDR1 MGHRA and CDR2 YSYEKL. Between the trimmed V and J ends, which lost 4 bases and 3 bases, there was a span of 15 bases. The CDR3 spans 15 residues. The CDR3 sequence: CASSLKPPGDTEAFF. The CDR3 nucleotides read TGCGCCAGCAGCCTAAAGCCACCGGGGGACACTGAAGCTTTCTTT.

The chain links TRBV7-2 to TRBJ2-4; 8 nucleotides match TRBD1. The CDR3 loop spans 15 amino acids. Germline V gene data show CDR1 as SGHTA and CDR2 as FQGNSA. J lost 4 bases, V lost 7 bases, and 9 bases had no gene match. CDR3 sequence (DNA): TGTGCCAGCACCCCAGGGGGCACTTTTAAAAACATTCAGTACTTC. It specifies CASTPGGTFKNIQYF. Using reference TRBV7-2 and TRBJ2-4 for the parts outside the CDR3, the full variable domain is GAGVSQSPSNKVTEKGKDVELRCDPISGHTALYWYRQSLGQGLEFLIYFQGNSAPDKSGLPSDRFSAERTGGSVSTLTIQRTQQEDSAVYLCASTPGGTFKNIQYFGAGTRLSVL.

This clonotype occurred many times. The V gene is TRBV5-1, the J gene TRBJ1-1; D possibly corresponds to TRBD1 (5 bases). Germline V gene data show CDR1 as SGHRS and CDR2 as YFSETQ. The CDR3 totals 15 residues. The ends were cut back, 2 bases at V and 0 bases at J, with 11 bases in the middle. The CDR3 reads CASSFEDILNTEAFF. CDR3 coding DNA: TGCGCCAGCAGCTTCGAGGACATCTTGAACACTGAAGCTTTCTTT. Complete variable domain (other parts from reference TRBV5-1 and TRBJ1-1): KAGVTQTPRYLIKTRGQQVTLSCSPISGHRSVSWYQQTPGQGLQFLFEYFSETQRNKGNFPGRFSGRQFSNSRSEMNVSTLELGDSALYLCASSFEDILNTEAFFGQGTRLTVV.